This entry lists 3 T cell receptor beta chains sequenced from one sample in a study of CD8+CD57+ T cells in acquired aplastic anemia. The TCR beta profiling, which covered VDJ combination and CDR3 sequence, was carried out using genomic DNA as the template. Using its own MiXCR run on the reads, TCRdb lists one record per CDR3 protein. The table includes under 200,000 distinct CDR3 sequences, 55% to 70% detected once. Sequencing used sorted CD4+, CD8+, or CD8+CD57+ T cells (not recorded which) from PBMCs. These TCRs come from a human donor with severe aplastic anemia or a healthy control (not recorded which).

CDR3 region: CASRPGGGYGYTF. The CDR3 DNA sequence: TGTGCCAGCAGGCCGGGGGGCGGCTATGGCTACACCTTC. J is TRBJ1-2 and V is TRBV6-4; D might be TRBD1 (6 bases). Germline CDR1 reads MRHNA; CDR2 reads SNTAGT. The CDR3 loop spans 13 amino acids. The germline V and J ends were trimmed by 6 bases and 4 bases, with 12 bases remaining between them.

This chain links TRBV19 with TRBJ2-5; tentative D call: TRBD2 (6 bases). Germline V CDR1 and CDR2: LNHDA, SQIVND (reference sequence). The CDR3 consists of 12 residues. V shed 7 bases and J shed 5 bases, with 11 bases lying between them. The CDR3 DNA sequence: TGTGCCAGTACGGGAGTAGGGGAGACCCAGTACTTC. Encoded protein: CASTGVGETQYF. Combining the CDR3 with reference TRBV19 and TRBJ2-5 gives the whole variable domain DGGITQSPKYLFRKEGQNVTLSCEQNLNHDAMYWYRQDPGQGLRLIYYSQIVNDFQKGDIAEGYSVSREKKESFPLTVTSAQKNPTAFYLCASTGVGETQYFGPGTRLLVL.

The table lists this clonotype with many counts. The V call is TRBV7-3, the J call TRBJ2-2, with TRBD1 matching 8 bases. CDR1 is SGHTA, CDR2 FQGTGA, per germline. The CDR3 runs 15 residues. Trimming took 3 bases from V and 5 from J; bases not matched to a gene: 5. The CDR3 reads CASSLGQVPTGELFF. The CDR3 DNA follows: TGTGCCAGCAGCTTGGGACAGGTCCCAACCGGGGAGCTGTTTTTT.